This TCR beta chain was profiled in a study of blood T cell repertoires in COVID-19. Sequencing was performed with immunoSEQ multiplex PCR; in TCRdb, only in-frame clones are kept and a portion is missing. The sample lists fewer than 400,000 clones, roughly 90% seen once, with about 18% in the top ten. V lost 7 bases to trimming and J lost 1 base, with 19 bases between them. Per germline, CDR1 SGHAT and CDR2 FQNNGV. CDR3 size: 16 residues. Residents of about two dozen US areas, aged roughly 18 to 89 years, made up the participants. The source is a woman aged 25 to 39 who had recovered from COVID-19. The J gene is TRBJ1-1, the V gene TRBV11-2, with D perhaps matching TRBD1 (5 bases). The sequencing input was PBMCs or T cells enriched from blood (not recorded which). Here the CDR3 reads CASNPVRGRGNTEAFF. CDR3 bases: TGTGCCAGCAACCCAGTACGGGGGAGAGGGAACACTGAAGCTTTCTTT.